These 15 T cell receptor beta chains were sequenced from one sample in a study of vaccination and CD4 T cells after COVID-19. Described treatment: roughly 11-day PBMC culture with coronavirus spike peptide pools or control peptides (ViraFEST assay). Their cognate antigens are unknown. Sequencing of DNA taken from cultured CD4+ T cells relied on the Oncomine TCR Beta short-read assay. TCRdb reprocessed the PCR reads with MiXCR, giving one entry per CDR3 protein. The sample contains around 10,000 distinct CDR3 sequences, roughly half of which appear only once. Sequencing input: CD4+ T cells from blood, cultured in vitro. All receptors come from a human donor who had recovered from COVID-19.

The chain combines TRBV21-1 with TRBJ2-7; the tabulated D call, TRBD2, remains unverified against the DNA. TRBV21-1 is shown as a pseudogene. This CDR3 contains 15 residues. Written as DNA, the CDR3 is TGTGCCAGCAGCGGAGGGACTAGCGGAACCTACGAGCAGTACTTC. It specifies CASSGGTSGTYEQYF.

By share, this clonotype counts as medium-sized. The gene calls are TRBV7-2 and TRBJ1-5; D may be TRBD1 (5 bases). CDR3 length equals 15 residues. The V gene lost 1 base and the J gene lost 8 bases, with 15 bases spanning the gap. CDR1 is SGHTA, CDR2 FQGNSA, per germline. CDR3 in DNA: TGTGCCAGCAGCTTAGTGGGGCCCGGGATCGAGCCCCAGCATTTT. Amino acid sequence: CASSLVGPGIEPQHF.

The genes are TRBV5-5 and TRBJ1-6; 7 bases are shared with TRBD1. CDR3 length: 18 amino acids. Looked up from germline, CDR1 is SGHKS and CDR2 is YYEKEE (reference sequence). Trimming cost V 4 bases and J 0 bases; bases outside gene matches: 10. The CDR3 is CASSGPDRVLSYNSPLHF. DNA of the CDR3: TGTGCCAGCAGCGGCCCAGACAGGGTCCTCTCCTATAATTCACCCCTCCACTTT.

This CDR3 reads CASSFRRSGANVLTF. DNA of the CDR3: TGTGCCAGCAGTTTCAGGCGCTCTGGGGCCAACGTCCTGACTTTC. The gene calls are TRBV27 and TRBJ2-6; D unresolved. Germline CDR1 and CDR2: MNHEY and SMNVEV (reference sequence). The CDR3 totals 15 residues. V was shortened by 3 bases and J by 0 bases, with 6 bases between the two germline ends.

This clonotype was seen only a few times. The chain links TRBV10-3 to TRBJ2-7; possibly TRBD2 for D (6 bases). The germline gives CDR1 ENHRY, CDR2 SYGVKD. The V end was cut by 8 bases, the J end by 2 bases, with 13 bases between. The CDR3 is made up of 13 amino acids. In DNA, the CDR3 is TGTGCCATCCGGGAGACTAGTGCCTACGAGCAGTACTTC. This sequence encodes CAIRETSAYEQYF.

Here the CDR3 reads CASSEGRGQRNTEAFF. For the CDR3, the DNA is TGTGCCAGCAGTGAAGGGAGGGGGCAGAGGAACACTGAAGCTTTCTTT. This rearrangement joins TRBV6-1 to TRBJ1-1; 7 bases are a match to TRBD1. Losses at the gene ends were 1 base for V and 1 base for J; bases not matched to a gene: 6. Germline V gene sequence: CDR1 MNHNS, CDR2 SASEGT. The CDR3 loop spans 16 amino acids.

This clonotype was counted between two and nine times. The J gene is TRBJ2-7, the V gene TRBV6-2 or TRBV6-3, with TRBD2 identical over 13 bases. CDR1 MNHEY and CDR2 SVGEGT come from the germline V gene. The CDR3 is 15 amino acids. Trimming at V came to 6 bases and at J to 2 bases, leaving 4 bases not matched to a gene. CDR3: CASSRTSGSTYEQYF. The DNA of the CDR3 is TGTGCCAGCAGCCGGACTAGCGGGAGTACCTACGAGCAGTACTTC.

This clonotype was seen only once. The rearrangement uses TRBV11-3 and TRBJ2-7, with 9 bases that match TRBD1. CDR3 length: 13 amino acids. Looked up from germline, CDR1 is SGHNT and CDR2 is YENEEA. With 4 bases clipped from V and 3 bases from J, the junction kept 1 base outside the gene matches. The CDR3: CASSYRGRYEQYF. The CDR3 DNA follows: TGTGCCAGCAGCTACAGGGGGCGCTACGAGCAGTACTTC.

V gene TRBV28 combines with J gene TRBJ2-7; D is tentatively TRBD1 or TRBD2 (5 bases each). The CDR3 is 13 amino acids. Germline V gene lookup returns CDR1 MDHEN and CDR2 SYDVKM. V shed 6 bases and J shed 7 bases, with 16 bases lying between them. The CDR3 loop reads CASRLGASGEQYF. CDR3 coding DNA: TGTGCCAGCAGGCTCGGGGCTTCAGGGGAGCAGTACTTC.

This clonotype qualifies as medium-sized (0.01 to 0.1%). This chain joins TRBV24-1 and TRBJ2-7; 7 bases are shared with TRBD1. This CDR3 is built from 17 residues. V lost 4 bases, J lost 0 bases, and 11 bases stayed unmatched. Germline V gives CDR1 KGHDR, CDR2 SFDVKD. The CDR3 sequence: CATSDPLPGQRSYEQYF. In nucleotides, the CDR3 is TGTGCCACCAGTGACCCGTTACCGGGACAGCGCTCCTACGAGCAGTACTTC.

The chain uses TRBV18 and TRBJ1-2; the D gene is possibly TRBD1 (6 bases). The V gene lost 4 bases and the J gene lost 3 bases, with 15 bases spanning the gap. The CDR3 sequence is 15 residues long. CDR1 is KGHSH and CDR2 is LQKENI in the germline V gene. CDR3 loop: CASSLAETGYYGYTF. The CDR3 DNA reads TGTGCCAGCTCACTGGCAGAGACAGGCTACTATGGCTACACCTTC.

This chain links TRBV6-1 with TRBJ2-1; 10 bases map to TRBD2. The CDR3 is 17 amino acids. Looked up from germline, CDR1 is MNHNS and CDR2 is SASEGT. Losses at the gene ends were 6 bases for V and 0 bases for J; bases not matched to a gene: 8. In DNA form, the CDR3 reads TGTGCCAGCAGGAACCTAGCGGGAGTCGGCTCCTACAATGAGCAGTTCTTC. As protein: CASRNLAGVGSYNEQFF.

The chain has TRBV12-3 or TRBV12-4 and TRBJ2-7, with TRBD2 matching 8 bases. This CDR3 has 14 amino acids. The ends lost 3 bases at V and 9 bases at J; junction bases unmatched: 10. Here the CDR3 DNA reads TGTGCCAGCAGTTTTCCCGGGACTAGGGCCGTGCAGTACTTC. This codes for CASSFPGTRAVQYF.

This chain connects TRBV9 to TRBJ2-3, with 7 positions matching TRBD1. In germline, CDR1 is SGDLS, CDR2 YYNGEE. The J segment lost 1 base and the V segment lost 1 base, leaving 9 bases of the junction unmatched. The CDR3 is made up of 17 amino acids. The CDR3 reads CASSVNRGGTRTDTQYF. The CDR3 nucleotides read TGTGCCAGCAGCGTAAACAGGGGTGGCACACGCACAGATACGCAGTATTTT. The full variable domain, completed using reference TRBV9 and TRBJ2-3, is DSGVTQTPKHLITATGQRVTLRCSPRSGDLSVYWYQQSLDQGLQFLIQYYNGEERAKGNILERFSAQQFPDLHSELNLSSLELGDSALYFCASSVNRGGTRTDTQYFGPGTRLTVL.

This clonotype came up a few times. The V call is TRBV7-2, the J call TRBJ2-3; D is ambiguous. Germline V gene data show CDR1 as SGHTA and CDR2 as FQGNSA. The V and J ends lost 2 bases and 1 base respectively, with 16 bases between them. The CDR3 spans 17 residues. DNA of the CDR3: TGTGCCAGCAGCTTAAGGATTTTTGGCTGGGGCACAGATACGCAGTATTTT. Its protein is CASSLRIFGWGTDTQYF.